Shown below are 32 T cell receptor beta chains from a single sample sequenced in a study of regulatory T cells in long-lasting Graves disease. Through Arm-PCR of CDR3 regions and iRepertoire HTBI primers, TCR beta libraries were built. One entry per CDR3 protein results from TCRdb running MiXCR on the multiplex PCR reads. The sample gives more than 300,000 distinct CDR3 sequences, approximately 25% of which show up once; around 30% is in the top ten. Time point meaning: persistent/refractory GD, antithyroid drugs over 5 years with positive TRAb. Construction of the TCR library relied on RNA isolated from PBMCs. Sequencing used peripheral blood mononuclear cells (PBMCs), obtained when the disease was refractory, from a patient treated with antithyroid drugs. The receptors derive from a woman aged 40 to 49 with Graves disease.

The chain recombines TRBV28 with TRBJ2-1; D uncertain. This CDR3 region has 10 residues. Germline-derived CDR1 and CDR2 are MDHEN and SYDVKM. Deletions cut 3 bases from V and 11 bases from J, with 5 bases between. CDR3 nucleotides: TGTGCCAGCAGTTTGAAAAAGCAGTTCTTC. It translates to CASSLKKQFF.

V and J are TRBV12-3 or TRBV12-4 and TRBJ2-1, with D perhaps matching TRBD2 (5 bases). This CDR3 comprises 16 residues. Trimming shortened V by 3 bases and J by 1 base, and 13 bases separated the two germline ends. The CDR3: CASSLASGFSYNEQFF. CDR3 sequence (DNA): TGTGCCAGCAGTTTGGCCAGCGGATTTTCCTACAATGAGCAGTTCTTC.

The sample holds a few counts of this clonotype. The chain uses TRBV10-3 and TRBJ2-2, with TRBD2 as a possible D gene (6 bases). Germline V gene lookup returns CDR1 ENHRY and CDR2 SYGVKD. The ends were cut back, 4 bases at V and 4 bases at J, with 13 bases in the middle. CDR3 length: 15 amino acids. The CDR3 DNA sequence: TGTGCCATCAGTGGAGTTAGCGGACCCACCGGGGAGCTGTTTTTT. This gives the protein CAISGVSGPTGELFF.

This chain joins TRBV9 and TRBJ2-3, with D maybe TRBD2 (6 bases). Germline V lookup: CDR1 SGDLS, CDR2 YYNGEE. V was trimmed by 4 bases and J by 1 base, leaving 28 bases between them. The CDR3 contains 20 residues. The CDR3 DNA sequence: TGTGCCAGCAGCCATCCCACCGGGACTCCCAACAATAGAGGCACAGATACGCAGTATTTT. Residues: CASSHPTGTPNNRGTDTQYF.

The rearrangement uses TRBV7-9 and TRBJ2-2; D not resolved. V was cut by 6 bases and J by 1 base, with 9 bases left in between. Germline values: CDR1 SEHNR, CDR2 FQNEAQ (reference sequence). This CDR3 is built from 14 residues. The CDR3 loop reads CASRTRQNTGELFF. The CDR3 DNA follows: TGTGCCAGCAGAACCCGACAGAACACCGGGGAGCTGTTTTTT.

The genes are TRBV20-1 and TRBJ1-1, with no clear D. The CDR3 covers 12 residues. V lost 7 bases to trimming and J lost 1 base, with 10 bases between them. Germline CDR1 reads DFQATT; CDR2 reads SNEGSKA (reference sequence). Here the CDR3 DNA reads TGCAGTGTTCTGAAACGGAACACTGAAGCTTTCTTT. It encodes CSVLKRNTEAFF.

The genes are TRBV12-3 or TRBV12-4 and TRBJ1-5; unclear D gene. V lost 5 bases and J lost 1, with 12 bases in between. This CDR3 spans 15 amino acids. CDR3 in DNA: TGTGCCAGCAGTCCCTCAATGAGAAGCAATCAGCCCCAGCATTTT. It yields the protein CASSPSMRSNQPQHF.

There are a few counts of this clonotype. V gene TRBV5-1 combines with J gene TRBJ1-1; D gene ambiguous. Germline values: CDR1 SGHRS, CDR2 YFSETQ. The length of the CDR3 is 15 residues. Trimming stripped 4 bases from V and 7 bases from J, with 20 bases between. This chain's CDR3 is CASSLSPGSGDEAFF. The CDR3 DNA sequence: TGCGCCAGCAGCCTAAGTCCGGGATCGGGAGATGAAGCTTTCTTT.

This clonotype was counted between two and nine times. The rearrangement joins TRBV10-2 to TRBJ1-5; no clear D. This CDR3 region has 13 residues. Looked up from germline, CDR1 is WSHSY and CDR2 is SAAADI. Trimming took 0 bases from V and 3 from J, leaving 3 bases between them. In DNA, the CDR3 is TGCGCCAGCAGTGAGTCGGACAATCAGCCCCAGCATTTT. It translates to CASSESDNQPQHF.

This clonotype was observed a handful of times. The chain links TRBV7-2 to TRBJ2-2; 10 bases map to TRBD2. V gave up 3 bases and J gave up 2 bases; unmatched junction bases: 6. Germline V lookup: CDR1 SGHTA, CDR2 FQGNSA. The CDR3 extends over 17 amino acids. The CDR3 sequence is CASSFLVLAGNTGELFF. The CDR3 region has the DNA TGTGCCAGCAGCTTTCTTGTACTAGCGGGAAACACCGGGGAGCTGTTTTTT.

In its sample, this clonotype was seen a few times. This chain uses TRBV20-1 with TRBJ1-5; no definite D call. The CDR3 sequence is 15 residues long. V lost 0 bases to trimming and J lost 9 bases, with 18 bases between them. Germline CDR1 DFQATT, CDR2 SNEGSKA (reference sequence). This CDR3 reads CSARDRIAEIRPQHF. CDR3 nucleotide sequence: TGCAGTGCTAGAGATCGGATCGCAGAAATCCGGCCCCAGCATTTT.

CDR3 sequence reads: CASSHSTGNNEQFF. The CDR3 nucleotides read TGTGCCAGCAGCCATTCGACAGGCAACAATGAGCAGTTCTTC. The chain employs TRBV2 and TRBJ2-1; possibly TRBD1 for D (6 bases). The CDR3 covers 14 residues. V lost 6 bases and J lost 5, with 14 bases in between. The germline V gene has CDR1 SNHLY and CDR2 FYNNEI.

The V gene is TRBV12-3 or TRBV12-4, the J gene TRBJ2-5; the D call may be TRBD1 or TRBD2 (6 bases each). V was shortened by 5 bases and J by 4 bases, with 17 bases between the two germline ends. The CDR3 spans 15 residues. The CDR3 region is CASSLGAGTRETQYF. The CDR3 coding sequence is TGTGCCAGCAGTCTGGGGGCCGGGACTCGAGAGACCCAGTACTTC.

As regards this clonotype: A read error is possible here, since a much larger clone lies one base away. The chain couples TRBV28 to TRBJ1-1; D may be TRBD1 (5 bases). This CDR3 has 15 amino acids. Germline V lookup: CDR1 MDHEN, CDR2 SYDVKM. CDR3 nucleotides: TGTGCCAGCAGTTCCTTACGGGGCTTGAACGCTGAAGCTTTCTTT. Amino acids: CASSSLRGLNAEAFF.

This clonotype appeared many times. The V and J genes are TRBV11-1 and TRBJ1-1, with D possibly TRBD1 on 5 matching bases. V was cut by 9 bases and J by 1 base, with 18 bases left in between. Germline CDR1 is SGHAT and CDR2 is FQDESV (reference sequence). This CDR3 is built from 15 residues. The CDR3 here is CASSQGRRRNTEAFF. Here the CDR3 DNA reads TGTGCCAGTAGCCAGGGACGCCGCCGGAACACTGAAGCTTTCTTT.

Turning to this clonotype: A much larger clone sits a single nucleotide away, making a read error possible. DNA for the CDR3: TGCAGTGCTAGAGGGCGCAGGGATGAGCAGTTCTTC. Translating gives CSARGRRDEQFF. This chain joins TRBV20-1 and TRBJ2-1; possibly TRBD1 for D (5 bases). The CDR3 loop spans 12 amino acids. Trimming took off 1 base at V and 8 bases at J, with 9 bases between the two ends. The germline gives CDR1 DFQATT, CDR2 SNEGSKA (reference sequence).

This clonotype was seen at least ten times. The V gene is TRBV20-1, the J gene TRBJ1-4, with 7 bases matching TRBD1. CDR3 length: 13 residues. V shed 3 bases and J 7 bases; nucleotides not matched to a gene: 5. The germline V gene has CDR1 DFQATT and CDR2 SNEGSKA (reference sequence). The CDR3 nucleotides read TGCAGTGCTAGTGACAGGGCGGTTGAAAAACTGTTTTTT. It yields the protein CSASDRAVEKLFF.

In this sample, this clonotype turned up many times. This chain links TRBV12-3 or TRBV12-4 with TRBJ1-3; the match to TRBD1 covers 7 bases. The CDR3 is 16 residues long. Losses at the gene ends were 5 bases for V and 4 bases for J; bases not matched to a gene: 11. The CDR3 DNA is TGTGCCAGCAGTCTGGGTCTGGGGGGACAGGGAAACACCATATATTTT. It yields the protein CASSLGLGGQGNTIYF.

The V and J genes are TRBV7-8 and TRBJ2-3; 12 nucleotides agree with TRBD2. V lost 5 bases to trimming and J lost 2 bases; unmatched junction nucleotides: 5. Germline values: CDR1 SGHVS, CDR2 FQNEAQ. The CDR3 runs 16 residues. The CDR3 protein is CASSLWTSGVTDTQYF. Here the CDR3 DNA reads TGTGCCAGCAGCCTCTGGACTAGCGGGGTCACAGATACGCAGTATTTT.

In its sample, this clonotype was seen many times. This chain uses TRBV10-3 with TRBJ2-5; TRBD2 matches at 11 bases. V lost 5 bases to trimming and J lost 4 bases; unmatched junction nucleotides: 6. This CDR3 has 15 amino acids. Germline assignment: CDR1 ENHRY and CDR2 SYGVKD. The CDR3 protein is CAISLAGGEGETQYF. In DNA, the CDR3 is TGTGCCATCAGTCTAGCGGGAGGAGAGGGAGAGACCCAGTACTTC.

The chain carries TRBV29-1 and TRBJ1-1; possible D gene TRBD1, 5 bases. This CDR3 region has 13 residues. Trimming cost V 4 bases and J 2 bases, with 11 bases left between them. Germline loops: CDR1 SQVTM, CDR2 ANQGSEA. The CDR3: CSVVEGINTEAFF. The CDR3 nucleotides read TGCAGCGTTGTCGAGGGGATTAACACTGAAGCTTTCTTT.

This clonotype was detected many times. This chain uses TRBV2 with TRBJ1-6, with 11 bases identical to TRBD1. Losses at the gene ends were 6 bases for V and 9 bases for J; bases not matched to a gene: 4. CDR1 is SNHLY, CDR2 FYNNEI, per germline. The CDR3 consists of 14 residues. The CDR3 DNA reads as TGTGCCAGCAGGGCCGGGACAGGGGGTTCACCCCTCCACTTT. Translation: CASRAGTGGSPLHF.

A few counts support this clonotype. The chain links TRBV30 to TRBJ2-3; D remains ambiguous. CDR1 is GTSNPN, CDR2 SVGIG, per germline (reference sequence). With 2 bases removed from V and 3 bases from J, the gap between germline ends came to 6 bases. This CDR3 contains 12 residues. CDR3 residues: CAWSPKTDTQYF. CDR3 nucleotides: TGTGCCTGGAGTCCCAAGACAGATACGCAGTATTTT.

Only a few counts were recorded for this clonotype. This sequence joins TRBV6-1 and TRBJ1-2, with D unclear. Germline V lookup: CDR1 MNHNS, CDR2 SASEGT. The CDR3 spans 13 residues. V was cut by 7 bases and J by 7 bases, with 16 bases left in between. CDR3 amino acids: CASMSGGRFGYTF. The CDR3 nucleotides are TGTGCCAGCATGTCGGGAGGACGGTTTGGCTACACCTTC.

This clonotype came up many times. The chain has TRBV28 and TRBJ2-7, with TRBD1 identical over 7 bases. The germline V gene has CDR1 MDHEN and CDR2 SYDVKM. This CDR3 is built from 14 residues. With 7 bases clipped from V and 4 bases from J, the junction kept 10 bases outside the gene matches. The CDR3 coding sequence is TGTGCCAGCACCTCTCCGGGACAGCGATACGAGCAGTACTTC. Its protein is CASTSPGQRYEQYF.

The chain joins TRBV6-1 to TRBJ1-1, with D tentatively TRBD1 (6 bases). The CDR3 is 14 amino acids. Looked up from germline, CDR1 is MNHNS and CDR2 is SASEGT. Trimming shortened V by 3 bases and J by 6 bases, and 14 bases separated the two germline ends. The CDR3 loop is CASSDRGVRPEAFF. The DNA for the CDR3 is TGTGCCAGCAGTGACAGGGGCGTCCGCCCTGAAGCTTTCTTT.

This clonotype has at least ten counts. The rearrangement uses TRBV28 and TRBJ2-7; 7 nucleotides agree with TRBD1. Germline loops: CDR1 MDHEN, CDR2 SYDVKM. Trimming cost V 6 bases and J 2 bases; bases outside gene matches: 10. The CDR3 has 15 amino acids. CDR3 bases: TGTGCCAGCAGGTGGGACAGCTCGAGGGCCTACGAGCAGTACTTC. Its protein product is CASRWDSSRAYEQYF.

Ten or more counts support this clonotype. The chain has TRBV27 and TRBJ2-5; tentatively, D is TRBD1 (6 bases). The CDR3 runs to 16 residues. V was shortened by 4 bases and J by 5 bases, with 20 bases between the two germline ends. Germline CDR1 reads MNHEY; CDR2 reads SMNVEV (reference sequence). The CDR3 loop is CASSYTGHPLGETQYF. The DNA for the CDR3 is TGTGCCAGCAGTTACACGGGACACCCCCTGGGGGAGACCCAGTACTTC.

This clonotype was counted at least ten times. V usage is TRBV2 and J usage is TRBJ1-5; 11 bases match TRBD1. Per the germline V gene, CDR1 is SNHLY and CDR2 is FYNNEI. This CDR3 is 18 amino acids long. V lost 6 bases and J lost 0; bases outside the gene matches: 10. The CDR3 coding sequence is TGTGCCAGCAGCTGGGGACAGGGGGTAGATAGTAGCAATCAGCCCCAGCATTTT. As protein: CASSWGQGVDSSNQPQHF.

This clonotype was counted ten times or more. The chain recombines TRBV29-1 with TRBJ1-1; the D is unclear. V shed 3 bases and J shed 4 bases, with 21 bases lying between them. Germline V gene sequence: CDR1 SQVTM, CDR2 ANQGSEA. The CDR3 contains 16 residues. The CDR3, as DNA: TGCAGCGTTGATACGCTCTGGAGACATTGGGGCACTGAAGCTTTCTTT. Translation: CSVDTLWRHWGTEAFF.

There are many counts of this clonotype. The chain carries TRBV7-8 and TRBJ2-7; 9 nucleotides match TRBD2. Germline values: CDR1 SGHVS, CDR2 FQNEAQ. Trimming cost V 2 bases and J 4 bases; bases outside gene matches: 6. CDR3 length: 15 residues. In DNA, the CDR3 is TGTGCCAGCAGCTTACCAGCGGGAGGTCAGTACGAGCAGTACTTC. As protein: CASSLPAGGQYEQYF. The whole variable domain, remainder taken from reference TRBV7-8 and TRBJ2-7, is GAGVSQSPRYKVAKRGQDVALRCDPISGHVSLFWYQQALGQGPEFLTYFQNEAQLDKSGLPSDRFFAERPEGSVSTLKIQRTQQEDSAVYLCASSLPAGGQYEQYFGPGTRLTVT.

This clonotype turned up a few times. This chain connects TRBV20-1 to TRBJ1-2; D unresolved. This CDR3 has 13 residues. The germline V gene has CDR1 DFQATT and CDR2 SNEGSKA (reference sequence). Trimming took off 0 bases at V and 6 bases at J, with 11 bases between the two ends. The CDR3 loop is CSARDQTRDGYTF. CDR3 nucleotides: TGCAGTGCTAGAGATCAAACACGAGATGGCTACACCTTC.